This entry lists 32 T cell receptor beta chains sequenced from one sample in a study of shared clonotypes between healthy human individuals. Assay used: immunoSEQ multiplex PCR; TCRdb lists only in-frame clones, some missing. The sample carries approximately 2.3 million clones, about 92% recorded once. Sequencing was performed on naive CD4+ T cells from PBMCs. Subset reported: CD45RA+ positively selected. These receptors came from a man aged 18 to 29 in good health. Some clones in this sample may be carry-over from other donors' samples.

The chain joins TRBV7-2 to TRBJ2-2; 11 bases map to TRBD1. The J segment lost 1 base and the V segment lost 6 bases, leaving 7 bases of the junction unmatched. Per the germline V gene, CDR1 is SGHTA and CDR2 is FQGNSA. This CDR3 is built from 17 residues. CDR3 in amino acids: CASRQSGTGGNTGELFF. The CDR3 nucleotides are TGTGCCAGCAGGCAGTCCGGGACAGGGGGGAACACCGGGGAGCTGTTTTTT.

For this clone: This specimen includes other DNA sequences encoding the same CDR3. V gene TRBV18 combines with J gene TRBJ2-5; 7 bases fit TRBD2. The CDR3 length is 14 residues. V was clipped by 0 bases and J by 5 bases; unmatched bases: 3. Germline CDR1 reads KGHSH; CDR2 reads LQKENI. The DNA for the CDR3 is TGTGCCAGCTCACCACCGGCCGGGGGGGAGACCCAGTACTTC. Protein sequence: CASSPPAGGETQYF.

The CDR3 protein is CSVEKWLCCVSYYEQYF. The CDR3 DNA reads TGCAGCGTTGAAAAATGGCTATGTTGTGTCAGCTACTACGAGCAGTACTTC. V is TRBV29-1 and J is TRBJ2-7; D unresolved. Germline CDR1 is SQVTM and CDR2 is ANQGSEA. There are 17 residues in the CDR3. Trimming removed 2 bases from V and 3 bases from J, with 23 bases in between.

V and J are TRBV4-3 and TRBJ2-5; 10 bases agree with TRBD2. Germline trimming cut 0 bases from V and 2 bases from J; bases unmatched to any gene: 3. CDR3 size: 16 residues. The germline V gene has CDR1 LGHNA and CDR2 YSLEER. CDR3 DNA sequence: TGCGCCAGCAGCCAAGACGGACTAGCGGAACAAGAGACCCAGTACTTC. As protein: CASSQDGLAEQETQYF.

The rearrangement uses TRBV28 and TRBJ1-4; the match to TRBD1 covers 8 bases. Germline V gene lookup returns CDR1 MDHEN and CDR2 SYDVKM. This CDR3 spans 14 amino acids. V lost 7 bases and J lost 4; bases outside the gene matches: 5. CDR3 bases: TGTGCCAGCATGACAGGACAGGGTAATGAAAAACTGTTTTTT. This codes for CASMTGQGNEKLFF.

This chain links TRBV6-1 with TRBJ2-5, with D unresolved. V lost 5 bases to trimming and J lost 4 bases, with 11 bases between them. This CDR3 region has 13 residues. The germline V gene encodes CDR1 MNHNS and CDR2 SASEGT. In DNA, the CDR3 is TGTGCCAGCAGTCATGGTGTTGTAGAGACCCAGTACTTC. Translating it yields CASSHGVVETQYF.

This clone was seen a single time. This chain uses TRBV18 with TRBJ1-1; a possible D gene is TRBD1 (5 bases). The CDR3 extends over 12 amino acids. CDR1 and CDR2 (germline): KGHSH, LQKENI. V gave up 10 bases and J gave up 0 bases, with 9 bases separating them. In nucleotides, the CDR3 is TGTGCCACGGCGGGGCTGAACACTGAAGCTTTCTTT. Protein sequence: CATAGLNTEAFF.

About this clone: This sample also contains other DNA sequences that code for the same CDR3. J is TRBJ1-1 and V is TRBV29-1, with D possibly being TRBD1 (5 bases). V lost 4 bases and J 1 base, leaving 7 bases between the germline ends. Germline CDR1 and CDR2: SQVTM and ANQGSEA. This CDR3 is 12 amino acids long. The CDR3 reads CSVGQGNTEAFF. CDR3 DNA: TGCAGCGTTGGGCAGGGGAACACTGAAGCTTTCTTT.

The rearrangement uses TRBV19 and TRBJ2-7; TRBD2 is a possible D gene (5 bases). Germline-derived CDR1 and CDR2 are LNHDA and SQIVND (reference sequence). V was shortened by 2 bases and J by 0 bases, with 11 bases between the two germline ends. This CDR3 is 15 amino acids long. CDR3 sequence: CASSIRGPSSYEQYF. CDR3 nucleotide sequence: TGTGCCAGTAGTATACGGGGTCCCAGCTCCTACGAGCAGTACTTC.

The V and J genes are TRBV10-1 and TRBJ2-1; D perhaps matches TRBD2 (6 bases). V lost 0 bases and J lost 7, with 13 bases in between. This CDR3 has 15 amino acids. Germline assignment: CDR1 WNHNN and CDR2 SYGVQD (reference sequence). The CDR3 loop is CASSESTGLLNEQFF. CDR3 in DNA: TGCGCCAGCAGTGAGTCGACGGGACTTCTTAATGAGCAGTTCTTC.

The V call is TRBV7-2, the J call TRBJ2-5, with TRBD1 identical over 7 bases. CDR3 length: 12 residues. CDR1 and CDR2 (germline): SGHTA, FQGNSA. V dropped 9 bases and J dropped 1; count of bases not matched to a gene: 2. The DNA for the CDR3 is TGTGCCAGTGGGACAGCCCAAGAGACCCAGTACTTC. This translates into CASGTAQETQYF.

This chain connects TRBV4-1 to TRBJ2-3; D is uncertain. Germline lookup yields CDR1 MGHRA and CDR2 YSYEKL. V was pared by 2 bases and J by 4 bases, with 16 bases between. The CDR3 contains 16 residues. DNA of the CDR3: TGCGCCAGCAGCCAACTTTCCTCGGTCCCCCCAGATACGCAGTATTTT. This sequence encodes CASSQLSSVPPDTQYF.

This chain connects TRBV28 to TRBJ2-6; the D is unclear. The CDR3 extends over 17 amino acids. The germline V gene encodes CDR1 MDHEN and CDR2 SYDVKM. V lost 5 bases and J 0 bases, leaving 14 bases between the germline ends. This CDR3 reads CASSPQTRASGANVLTF. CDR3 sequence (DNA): TGTGCCAGCAGTCCCCAAACCCGGGCCTCTGGGGCCAACGTCCTGACTTTC.

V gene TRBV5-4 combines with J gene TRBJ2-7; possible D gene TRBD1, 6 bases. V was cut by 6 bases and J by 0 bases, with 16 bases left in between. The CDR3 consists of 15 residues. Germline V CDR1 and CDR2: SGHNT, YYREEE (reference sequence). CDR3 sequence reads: CASTSSRGSSYEQYF. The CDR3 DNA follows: TGTGCCAGCACCTCATCGAGGGGGAGCTCCTACGAGCAGTACTTC.

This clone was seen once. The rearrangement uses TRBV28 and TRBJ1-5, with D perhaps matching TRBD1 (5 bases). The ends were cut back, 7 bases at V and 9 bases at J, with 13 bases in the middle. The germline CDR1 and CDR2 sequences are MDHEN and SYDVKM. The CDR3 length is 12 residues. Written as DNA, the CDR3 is TGTGCCAGCACCCAGGCGCAGGGGCCCCAGCATTTT. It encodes CASTQAQGPQHF.

CDR3 amino acids: CASSYMGSETQYF. CDR3 nucleotide sequence: TGTGCCAGCAGTTACATGGGATCGGAGACCCAGTACTTC. The rearrangement links TRBV6-6 to TRBJ2-5; the D is unclear. Between the trimmed V and J ends, which lost 2 bases and 5 bases, there was a span of 9 bases. The V gene's germline CDR1 is MNHNY and CDR2 SVGAGI (reference sequence). The CDR3 sequence is 13 residues long.

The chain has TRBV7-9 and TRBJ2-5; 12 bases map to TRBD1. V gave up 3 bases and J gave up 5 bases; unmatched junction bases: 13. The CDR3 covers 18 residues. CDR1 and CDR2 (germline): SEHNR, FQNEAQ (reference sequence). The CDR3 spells CASSLAGTGGRGRETQYF. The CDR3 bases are TGTGCCAGCAGCTTGGCCGGGACAGGGGGCCGAGGTCGGGAGACCCAGTACTTC.

DNA for the CDR3: TGTGCCAGCAGCTGGGTGAACTATGGCTACACCTTC. As protein: CASSWVNYGYTF. The genes are TRBV11-2 and TRBJ1-2; no clear D. This CDR3 spans 12 amino acids. V lost 4 bases and J 2 bases, leaving 5 bases between the germline ends. From germline, CDR1 is SGHAT and CDR2 FQNNGV.

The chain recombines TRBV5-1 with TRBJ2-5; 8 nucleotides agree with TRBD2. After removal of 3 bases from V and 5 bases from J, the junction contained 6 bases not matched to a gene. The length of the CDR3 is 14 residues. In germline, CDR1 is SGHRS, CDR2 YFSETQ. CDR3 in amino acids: CASSYVAGRETQYF. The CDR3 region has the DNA TGCGCCAGCAGCTATGTAGCGGGAAGGGAGACCCAGTACTTC.

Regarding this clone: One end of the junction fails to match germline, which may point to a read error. The CDR3, as DNA: TGCAGCGCTGAAGCGGGGATCTCCTACAATGAGCAGTTCTTC. It is translated as CSAEAGISYNEQFF. V and J are TRBV29-1 and TRBJ2-1; 7 positions match TRBD2. This CDR3 contains 14 residues. Germline assignment: CDR1 SQVTM and CDR2 ANQGSEA.

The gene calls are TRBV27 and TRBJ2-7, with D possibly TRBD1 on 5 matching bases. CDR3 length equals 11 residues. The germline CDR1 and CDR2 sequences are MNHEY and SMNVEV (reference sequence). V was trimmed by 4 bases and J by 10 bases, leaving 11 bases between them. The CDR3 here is CASSSRQTQYF. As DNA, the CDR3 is TGTGCCAGCAGTTCCCGACAGACTCAGTACTTC.

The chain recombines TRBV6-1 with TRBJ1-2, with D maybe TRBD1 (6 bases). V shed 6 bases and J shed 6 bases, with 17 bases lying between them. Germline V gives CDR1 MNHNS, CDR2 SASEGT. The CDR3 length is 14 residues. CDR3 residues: CASRVLTGTHGYTF. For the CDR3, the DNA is TGTGCCAGCAGAGTACTCACAGGGACACATGGCTACACCTTC.

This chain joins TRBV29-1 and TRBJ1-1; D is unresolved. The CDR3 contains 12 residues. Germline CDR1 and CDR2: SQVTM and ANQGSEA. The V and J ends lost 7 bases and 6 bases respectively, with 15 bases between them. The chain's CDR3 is CSASSLGSEAFF. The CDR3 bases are TGCAGCGCCAGCTCCCTCGGGTCTGAAGCTTTCTTT.

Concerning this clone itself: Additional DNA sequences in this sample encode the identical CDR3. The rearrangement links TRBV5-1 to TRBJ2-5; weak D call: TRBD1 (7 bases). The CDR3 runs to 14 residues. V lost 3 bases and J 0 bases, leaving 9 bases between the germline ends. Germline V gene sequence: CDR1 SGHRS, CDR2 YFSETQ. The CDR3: CASSSGGYQETQYF. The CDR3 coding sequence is TGCGCCAGCAGCTCAGGGGGGTACCAAGAGACCCAGTACTTC.

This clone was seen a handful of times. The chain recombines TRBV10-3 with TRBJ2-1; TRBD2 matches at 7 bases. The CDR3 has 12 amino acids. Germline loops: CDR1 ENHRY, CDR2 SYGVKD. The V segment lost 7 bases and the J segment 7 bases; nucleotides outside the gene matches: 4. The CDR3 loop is CAIKTGGNEQFF. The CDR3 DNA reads TGTGCCATCAAGACCGGGGGGAATGAGCAGTTCTTC.

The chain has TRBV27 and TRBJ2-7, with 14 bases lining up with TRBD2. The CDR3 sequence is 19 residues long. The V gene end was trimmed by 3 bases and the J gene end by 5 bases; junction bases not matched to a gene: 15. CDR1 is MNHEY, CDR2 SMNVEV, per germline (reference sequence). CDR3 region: CASSFRYRGTSGSIHEQYF. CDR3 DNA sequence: TGTGCCAGCAGTTTCCGCTACCGTGGGACTAGCGGGAGCATCCACGAGCAGTACTTC.

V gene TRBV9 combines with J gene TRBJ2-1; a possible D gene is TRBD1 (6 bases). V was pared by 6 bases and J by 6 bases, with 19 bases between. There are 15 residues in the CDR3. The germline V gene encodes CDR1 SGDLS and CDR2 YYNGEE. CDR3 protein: CASTQGGQLPNEQFF. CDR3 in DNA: TGTGCCAGCACCCAAGGGGGACAACTCCCCAATGAGCAGTTCTTC.

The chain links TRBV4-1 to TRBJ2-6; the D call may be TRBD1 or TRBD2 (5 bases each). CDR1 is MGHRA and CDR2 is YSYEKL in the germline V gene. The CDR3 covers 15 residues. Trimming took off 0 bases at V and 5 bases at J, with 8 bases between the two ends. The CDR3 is CASSQDRGRANVLTF. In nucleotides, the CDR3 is TGCGCCAGCAGCCAAGATCGGGGCCGGGCCAACGTCCTGACTTTC.

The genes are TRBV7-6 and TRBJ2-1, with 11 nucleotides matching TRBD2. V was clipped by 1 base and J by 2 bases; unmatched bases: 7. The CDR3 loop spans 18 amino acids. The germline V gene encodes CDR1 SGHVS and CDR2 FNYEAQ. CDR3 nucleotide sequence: TGTGCCAGCAGCTTAGGACTAGCGGGGAAAAAGACCTACAATGAGCAGTTCTTC. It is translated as CASSLGLAGKKTYNEQFF.

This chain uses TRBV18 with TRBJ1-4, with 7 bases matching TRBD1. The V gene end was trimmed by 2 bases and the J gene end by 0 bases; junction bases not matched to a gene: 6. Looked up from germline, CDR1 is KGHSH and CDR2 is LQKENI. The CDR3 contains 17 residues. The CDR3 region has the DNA TGTGCCAGCTCACCAACCATGACAGGGTCAACTAATGAAAAACTGTTTTTT. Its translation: CASSPTMTGSTNEKLFF.

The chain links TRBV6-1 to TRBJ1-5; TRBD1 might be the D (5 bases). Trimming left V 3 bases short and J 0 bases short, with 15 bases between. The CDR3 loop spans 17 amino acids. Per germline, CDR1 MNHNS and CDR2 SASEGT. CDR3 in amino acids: CASSDVRGPYSNQPQHF. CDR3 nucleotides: TGTGCCAGCAGTGATGTGAGGGGCCCTTATAGCAATCAGCCCCAGCATTTT.

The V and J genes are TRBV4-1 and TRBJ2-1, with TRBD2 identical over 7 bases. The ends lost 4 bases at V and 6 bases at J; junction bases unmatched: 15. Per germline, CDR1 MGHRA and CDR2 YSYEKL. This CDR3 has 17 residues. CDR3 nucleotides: TGCGCCAGCAGCCGCGGATTTGGTGGACTAGGATCCAATGAGCAGTTCTTC. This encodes CASSRGFGGLGSNEQFF.